The rows below give T cell receptor beta chains drawn from one sample of a study of regulatory T cells in long-lasting Graves disease. TCRdb reanalysed the multiplex PCR reads using MiXCR and keeps one entry per CDR3 protein. The sample shows a few hundred thousand distinct CDR3 sequences, around 23% of them seen only once. The specimen comprised peripheral blood mononuclear cells (PBMCs), sampled when the disease was refractory, from a patient treated with antithyroid drugs. The source is a female donor with Graves disease. The CDR3 runs from the conserved cysteine through the conserved F or W. D genes are given only for firm matches. A clone size is listed for some rows: how often the clone was seen (once, few, many), or a class if it is expanded.

d_call | clone_size | j_call | v_call | cdr3_nt | cdr3_aa
- | many | TRBJ1-1 | TRBV28 | TGTGCCAGCAGCTCCCATCTGAACACTGAAGCTTTCTTT | CASSSHLNTEAFF
TRBD1 | few | TRBJ1-2 | TRBV27 | TGTGCCAGCAGTTTATCTTCCGGGACAGGGGGAATCGGGGGCTACACCTTC | CASSLSSGTGGIGGYTF
- | few | TRBJ2-5 | TRBV18 | TGTGCCAGCTCACCACTCGTAGGTGGGAGAGGAGTAGAGACCCAGTACTTC | CASSPLVGGRGVETQYF
- | once | TRBJ1-1 | TRBV12-3/TRBV12-4 | TGTGCCAGCAGTTTTATCGATGACACTGAAGCTTTCTTT | CASSFIDDTEAFF
- | - | TRBJ1-5 | TRBV10-3 | TGTGCCATCAGTGAGTCTCTAGCTAGTCAGCCCCAGCATTTT | CAISESLASQPQHF
TRBD1 | many | TRBJ1-2 | TRBV15 | TGTGCCACCAGCAGAGATCGAGGGGGCACTAACTATGGCTACACCTTC | CATSRDRGGTNYGYTF
- | many | TRBJ1-6 | TRBV20-1 | TGCAGTGCTAGAAACAGGGAGAGTTCACCCCTCCACTTT | CSARNRESSPLHF
TRBD2 | many | TRBJ2-1 | TRBV2 | TGTGCCAGCAGTGCTAGCGGGATTCGCGAGCAGTTCTTC | CASSASGIREQFF
TRBD2 | - | TRBJ2-7 | TRBV7-2 | TGTGCCAGCAGCTTAGGCGGTGTTAGCGGGAGGGTTAGGAACGAGCAGTACTTC | CASSLGGVSGRVRNEQYF
- | many | TRBJ2-5 | TRBV28 | TGTGCCAGCAGTTTTCTAGCCACGTACCAAGAGACCCAGTACTTC | CASSFLATYQETQYF
- | many | TRBJ1-2 | TRBV7-9 | TGTGCCAGCAGCTCAAATACGGACGGAGGCTACACCTTC | CASSSNTDGGYTF
TRBD2 | many | TRBJ2-2 | TRBV6-5 | TGTGCCAGCAGTTACTCTGAAGCGGGAGGGCCGAAGGGGGAGCTGTTTTTT | CASSYSEAGGPKGELFF
- | few | TRBJ1-1 | TRBV5-1 | TGCGCCAGCAGCTTGGTGGTGGGGGGCGCTAGGGCCCCTGAAGCTTTCTTT | CASSLVVGGARAPEAFF
TRBD2 | - | TRBJ2-5 | TRBV10-3 | TGTGCCATCAGTGGTAGCGGGAGGGAAGAGACCCAGTACTTC | CAISGSGREETQYF
- | - | TRBJ2-3 | TRBV12-3/TRBV12-4 | TGTGCCAGCAGTACCAGGGGTACAGATACGCAGTATTTT | CASSTRGTDTQYF
TRBD2 | few | TRBJ2-7 | TRBV4-1 | TGCGCCAGCGGGCGGGAGGGGACCTACGAGCAGTACTTC | CASGREGTYEQYF
- | - | TRBJ2-7 | TRBV20-1 | TGCAGTGTAATCTTCAGGGAGGTATACGAGCAGTACTTC | CSVIFREVYEQYF
- | few | TRBJ2-7 | TRBV3-1 | TGTGCCAGCAGCCAACCAGAAGAGCAGGCTAGCAGCGGGCAGTACTTC | CASSQPEEQASSGQYF
- | - | TRBJ2-1 | TRBV14 | TGTGCCAGCAGCCAAGAACGAGGGGTCCAGTTCTTC | CASSQERGVQFF
TRBD2 | - | TRBJ2-5 | TRBV27 | TGTGCCAGCAGATTTGGGAGCGGGATCCAAGAGACCCAGTACTTC | CASRFGSGIQETQYF
TRBD2 | many | TRBJ2-7 | TRBV28 | TGTGCCCCGGCGGGGGTCGATCTAAACTACGAGCAGTACTTC | CAPAGVDLNYEQYF
- | - | TRBJ1-2 | TRBV15 | TGTGCCACCAGCAGAGACTCCCTAGCTAACTATGGCTACACCTTC | CATSRDSLANYGYTF
TRBD2 | few | TRBJ2-5 | TRBV7-3 | TGTGCCAGCAGCTCTAGCGGGAGTAAGACCCAGTACTTC | CASSSSGSKTQYF
- | - | TRBJ2-1 | TRBV20-1 | TGCAGTGCTAGAGTAATAGCGGCTCGGGGTGATGAGCAGTTCTTC | CSARVIAARGDEQFF
- | - | TRBJ1-1 | TRBV5-1 | TGCGCCAGCAGCTCAATGGGTACCGAAGCTTTCTTT | CASSSMGTEAFF
TRBD2 | many | TRBJ2-7 | TRBV2 | TGTGCCAGCAGGACCGGGGGTAGCGGGGGCACCACCTACGAGCAGTACTTC | CASRTGGSGGTTYEQYF
- | few | TRBJ1-6 | TRBV7-2 | TGTGCCAGCAGCTTAGAGAAAACAAAGAATTCACCCCTCCACTTT | CASSLEKTKNSPLHF
TRBD1 | few | TRBJ1-2 | TRBV20-1 | TGCAGTGCTCATCCGGGACAGGGGGCCGGTGGCTACACCTTC | CSAHPGQGAGGYTF
TRBD2 | - | TRBJ2-2 | TRBV5-1 | TGCGCCAGCAGCTTTCCCCCTCTGGGGACTAGCGGGTCTGGCACCGGGGAGCTGTTTTTT | CASSFPPLGTSGSGTGELFF
TRBD2 | few | TRBJ2-3 | TRBV25-1 | TGTGCCAGCAGTGAAGGGGCTAAGCGGGAGAGGGTCACAGATACGCAGTATTTT | CASSEGAKRERVTDTQYF
- | few | TRBJ2-4 | TRBV5-1 | TGCGCCAGCAGCTTGTCCGGGGCCAAAAACATTCAGTACTTC | CASSLSGAKNIQYF
TRBD1 | few | TRBJ2-7 | TRBV3-1 | TGTGCCAGCAGCCAAGAAGGGACAGGAACCTACGAGCAGTACTTC | CASSQEGTGTYEQYF
TRBD1 | - | TRBJ2-7 | TRBV10-2 | TGCGCCAGCAGTGAGGCCCCGGGACAGGGGACCGAGCAGTACTTC | CASSEAPGQGTEQYF
TRBD2 | few | TRBJ2-7 | TRBV7-2 | TGTGCCAGCAGCTGGGCGGGGGGGAACGAGCAGTACTTC | CASSWAGGNEQYF
- | - | TRBJ1-2 | TRBV19 | TGTGCCAGTAGTATAGGACAAACGAACTATGGCTACACCTTC | CASSIGQTNYGYTF
- | few | TRBJ1-4 | TRBV7-9 | TGTGCCAGCAGCTCGCTAGGCCCGTCAGGAAGGGAAAAACTGTTTTTT | CASSSLGPSGREKLFF
TRBD1 | many | TRBJ2-7 | TRBV6-1 | TGTGCCAGCAGTGAAGCGCGGGCAGGGGGCATCTACGAGCAGTACTTC | CASSEARAGGIYEQYF
- | many | TRBJ2-7 | TRBV28 | TGTGCCAGCAGGGATTCCGGGAGTGGGTACGAGCAGTACTTC | CASRDSGSGYEQYF
- | - | TRBJ1-1 | TRBV10-2 | TGCGCCAGCAGAGCAGGACGGTTGAACACTGAAGCTTTCTTT | CASRAGRLNTEAFF
- | many | TRBJ2-2 | TRBV2 | TGTGCCAGCAGTGGAGGAGGGAGGGAGCTGTTTTTT | CASSGGGRELFF
- | many | TRBJ2-5 | TRBV24-1 | TGTGCCACCAGTGATACCCCGCGAGAGACCCAGTACTTC | CATSDTPRETQYF
- | few | TRBJ1-1 | TRBV30 | TGTGCCTGGAGTCCGCCCAGGACCTTCTTACCCTTGAACACTGAAGCTTTCTTT | CAWSPPRTFLPLNTEAFF
- | - | TRBJ2-7 | TRBV7-3 | TGTGCCAGCAGCGCAGGGGCAGGTGTCCACGAGCAGTACTTC | CASSAGAGVHEQYF
- | many | TRBJ2-5 | TRBV2 | TGTGCCAGCAGCGGTCGCGGAAGGGGGCAAGAGACCCAGTACTTC | CASSGRGRGQETQYF
TRBD1 | - | TRBJ2-7 | TRBV20-1 | TGCAGCTGCCTCGGACAGGGCAACTACGAGCAGTACTTC | CSCLGQGNYEQYF
TRBD1 | many | TRBJ2-6 | TRBV28 | TGTGCCAGCAGTTCGAGCGGGGACAGGGGGTTCGGGGCCAACGTCCTGACTTTC | CASSSSGDRGFGANVLTF
- | few | TRBJ1-1 | TRBV3-1 | TGCGCCAGCAGCCAATCGGTGGACACTGAAGCTTTCTTT | CASSQSVDTEAFF